The next 32 T cell receptor beta chains were all read from a single sample in a study of blood T cells in healthy people across ages. Through a sample-barcoded 5' primer and a J-beta primer mix, a second PCR was run for roughly 7 to 12 cycles. From the 5' RACE reads, TCRdb called clonotypes with MiXCR, one entry per CDR3 protein. The repertoire includes over a million distinct CDR3 sequences, 45% to 70% of them detected once, and under 8.5% sits in the top ten. Sample: blood. The source is a man aged 18 to 30 in good health.

The chain is built from TRBV29-1 and TRBJ2-4, with TRBD1 identical over 8 bases. The J call is in doubt because the DNA end fits TRBJ2-7 better. The CDR3 is 14 residues long. Germline CDR1 and CDR2: SQVTM and ANQGSEA. The CDR3: CSVGRDRTVYEQYF. The CDR3 coding sequence is TGCAGCGTTGGCCGGGACAGGACTGTCTACGAGCAGTACTTC.

This clonotype was observed a few times. This chain joins TRBV7-9 and TRBJ2-3, with D perhaps assigned TRBD1 or TRBD2 (5 bases each). Germline V gives CDR1 SEHNR, CDR2 FQNEAQ (reference sequence). The CDR3 spans 16 residues. The V gene lost 5 bases and the J gene lost 2 bases, with 17 bases spanning the gap. For the CDR3, the DNA is TGTGCCAGCAGCCACCCAGAACGGGGCTACACAGATACGCAGTATTTT. Translating gives CASSHPERGYTDTQYF.

The CDR3 DNA sequence: TGCAGTGCTAGAGAACGCGTCGAGGGGGGCTCAAACTATGGCTACACCTTC. This translates into CSARERVEGGSNYGYTF. The chain employs TRBV20-1 and TRBJ1-2; tentative D call: TRBD1 (6 bases). Germline-derived CDR1 and CDR2 are DFQATT and SNEGSKA (reference sequence). Trimming pared 0 bases from V and 2 bases from J, leaving 19 bases between. The CDR3 is 17 amino acids.

Regarding this clonotype: One end of the junction varies from germline; a read error may be responsible. The chain couples TRBV6-5 to TRBJ2-1; weak D call: TRBD2 (5 bases). The CDR3 sequence is 13 residues long. CDR1 is MNHEY, CDR2 SVGAGI, per germline. CDR3 DNA: TGTGCCAGCAGTGACTCGGACGGGGATGAGCAGTTCTTC. It codes for CASSDSDGDEQFF.

This clonotype was counted only a few times. This chain uses TRBV29-1 with TRBJ2-3; TRBD2 might be the D (6 bases). Trimming shortened V by 8 bases and J by 5 bases, and 17 bases separated the two germline ends. The CDR3 is 13 amino acids. Germline lookup yields CDR1 SQVTM and CDR2 ANQGSEA. The CDR3 bases are TGCAGCATAAGGGACTTCCTGGGAGATACGCAGTATTTT. It encodes CSIRDFLGDTQYF.

The chain joins TRBV5-1 to TRBJ1-5; the D gene is possibly TRBD1 (5 bases). V dropped 4 bases and J dropped 3 bases, with 11 bases sitting between them. The length of the CDR3 is 14 residues. The germline CDR1 and CDR2 sequences are SGHRS and YFSETQ. CDR3 DNA sequence: TGCGCCAGCAGCCCCGACAGCTTCAATCAGCCCCAGCATTTT. Its translation is CASSPDSFNQPQHF.

The V gene is TRBV2, the J gene TRBJ2-5, with 10 bases that match TRBD1. Near its end, the DNA agrees better with TRBJ2-7, so the J call may be wrong. Germline-derived CDR1 and CDR2 are SNHLY and FYNNEI. The CDR3 has 13 residues. The CDR3 DNA reads TGTGCCAGCAGTGGGGACAGGGGTGACGAGCAGTACTTC. Translating it yields CASSGDRGDEQYF.

This rearrangement joins TRBV3-1 to TRBJ2-3; a possible D gene is TRBD2 (6 bases). This CDR3 has 14 residues. The V gene's germline CDR1 is LGHDT and CDR2 YNNKEL (reference sequence). Trimming cost V 2 bases and J 7 bases, with 13 bases left between them. In DNA, the CDR3 is TGTGCCAGCAGCCAACGGGGAGGCCACTATACGCAGTATTTT. Translated: CASSQRGGHYTQYF.

The chain uses TRBV6-5 and TRBJ2-2; perhaps TRBD1 as D (6 bases). Germline loops: CDR1 MNHEY, CDR2 SVGAGI. The V gene lost 5 bases and the J gene lost 0 bases, with 10 bases spanning the gap. The CDR3 is 15 residues long. The CDR3 DNA reads as TGTGCCAGCAGTAGGACAGACTCGAACACCGGGGAGCTGTTTTTT. It codes for CASSRTDSNTGELFF.

This clonotype was seen once. The J gene is TRBJ2-1, the V gene TRBV14, with TRBD2 matching over 10 bases. The CDR3 has 13 residues. The germline V gene has CDR1 SGHDN and CDR2 FVKESK. J lost 9 bases, V lost 7 bases, and 6 bases had no gene match. The CDR3 sequence: CASNLAGVVEQFF. The CDR3 region has the DNA TGTGCCAGCAACCTAGCGGGAGTGGTTGAGCAGTTCTTC. Full variable domain (remainder filled in from reference TRBV14 and TRBJ2-1): EAGVTQFPSHSVIEKGQTVTLRCDPISGHDNLYWYRRVMGKEIKFLLHFVKESKQDESGMPNNRFLAERTGGTYSTLKVQPAELEDSGVYFCASNLAGVVEQFFGPGTRLTVL.

J is TRBJ2-3 and V is TRBV4-2, with no clear D. The length of the CDR3 is 16 residues. With 1 base removed from V and 0 bases from J, the gap between germline ends came to 11 bases. CDR1 and CDR2 from the germline V gene are LGHNA and YNFKEQ. The DNA of the CDR3 is TGTGCCAGCAGCCAAGGCTTTTACGGGAGCACAGATACGCAGTATTTT. It specifies CASSQGFYGSTDTQYF.

The chain recombines TRBV14 with TRBJ2-7, with 10 nucleotides matching TRBD2. CDR3 length equals 16 residues. Trimming removed 6 bases from V and 1 base from J; junction bases left unmatched: 9. The germline gives CDR1 SGHDN, CDR2 FVKESK. The CDR3 sequence: CASRYIAGGPSYEQYF. The CDR3 bases are TGTGCCAGCAGATATATAGCGGGAGGCCCGTCCTACGAGCAGTACTTC.

The chain carries TRBV28 and TRBJ1-1; possible D gene TRBD1, 5 bases. CDR1 and CDR2 (germline): MDHEN, SYDVKM. The CDR3 has 14 amino acids. The V end lost 6 bases, the J end lost 3 bases, and 14 bases lay between the germline ends. The CDR3 loop reads CASSVGGADTEAFF. The CDR3 DNA sequence: TGTGCCAGCAGCGTCGGAGGGGCGGACACTGAAGCTTTCTTT. The variable domain in full, completed from reference TRBV28 and TRBJ1-1, reads DVKVTQSSRYLVKRTGEKVFLECVQDMDHENMFWYRQDPGLGLRLIYFSYDVKMKEKGDIPEGYSVSREKKERFSLILESASTNQTSMYLCASSVGGADTEAFFGQGTRLTVV.

This clonotype came up many times. An end of the junction differs from the germline gene, which may be a read error. The chain employs TRBV5-1 and TRBJ2-3, with no clear D. Germline-derived CDR1 and CDR2 are SGHRS and YFSETQ. CDR3 length: 14 residues. The CDR3 loop reads CASSLDGSTDTQYF. CDR3 bases: TGTGCCAGCAGCTTGGACGGCAGCACAGATACGCAGTATTTT.

The chain carries TRBV6-5 and TRBJ1-1; no clear D. CDR1 and CDR2 (germline): MNHEY, SVGAGI. The CDR3 length is 14 residues. Deletions cut 2 bases from V and 4 bases from J, with 11 bases between. CDR3 protein: CASSYAYGSTEAFF. The DNA for the CDR3 is TGTGCCAGCAGTTACGCCTACGGGAGCACTGAAGCTTTCTTT.

The chain uses TRBV4-2 and TRBJ2-1, with 7 bases that match TRBD1. The J call is doubtful: the DNA matches TRBJ2-7 better. The CDR3 is 15 amino acids. Per germline, CDR1 LGHNA and CDR2 YNFKEQ. The CDR3 region is CASSPRTGLYNEQYF. As DNA, the CDR3 is TGTGCCAGCAGCCCGAGGACAGGTCTATACAATGAGCAGTACTTC.

V is TRBV6-2 or TRBV6-3 and J is TRBJ2-3, with TRBD2 matching 11 bases. This CDR3 spans 16 amino acids. Germline CDR1 reads MNHEY; CDR2 reads SVGEGT. V lost 3 bases and J lost 6; bases outside the gene matches: 8. This chain's CDR3 is CASSYSGGASLDTQYF. CDR3 DNA: TGTGCCAGCAGTTATAGCGGGGGGGCCTCGTTGGATACGCAGTATTTT.

The chain has TRBV29-1 and TRBJ2-1, with 10 positions matching TRBD2. The germline CDR1 and CDR2 sequences are SQVTM and ANQGSEA. With 3 bases clipped from V and 4 bases from J, the junction kept 6 bases outside the gene matches. The CDR3 loop spans 15 amino acids. CDR3 sequence: CSVESLAGNYNEQFF. CDR3 sequence (DNA): TGCAGCGTTGAGTCACTAGCGGGGAATTACAATGAGCAGTTCTTC.

The chain employs TRBV6-5 and TRBJ1-2, with D possibly being TRBD1 (6 bases). The length of the CDR3 is 14 residues. The germline CDR1 and CDR2 sequences are MNHEY and SVGAGI. V was shortened by 9 bases and J by 8 bases, with 22 bases between the two germline ends. CDR3 nucleotides: TGTGCCAGTGCCGGGGGCAGGGACTCTCGAGGCTACACCTTC. Protein product: CASAGGRDSRGYTF.

This rearrangement joins TRBV20-1 to TRBJ2-1, with TRBD2 identical over 9 bases. Germline CDR1 is DFQATT and CDR2 is SNEGSKA (reference sequence). V lost 6 bases to trimming and J lost 6 bases; unmatched junction nucleotides: 12. CDR3 length equals 15 residues. The CDR3 nucleotides read TGCAGTGCCCCTTGGGAGCGGGGGGTTATCAATGAGCAGTTCTTC. Protein sequence: CSAPWERGVINEQFF.

This clonotype was seen only a few times. The genes are TRBV28 and TRBJ1-2; TRBD1 is a possible D gene (5 bases). The CDR3 covers 13 residues. Germline-derived CDR1 and CDR2 are MDHEN and SYDVKM. The V and J ends lost 6 bases and 0 bases respectively, with 8 bases between them. The CDR3 protein is CASRGRTNYGYTF. In DNA, the CDR3 is TGTGCCAGCAGGGGACGTACTAACTATGGCTACACCTTC.

V and J are TRBV12-3 or TRBV12-4 and TRBJ1-6; 8 bases map to TRBD1. The CDR3 loop spans 14 amino acids. The J segment lost 7 bases and the V segment lost 7 bases, leaving 6 bases of the junction unmatched. CDR3 region: CASIPGQANSPLHF. The DNA of the CDR3 is TGTGCCAGCATTCCGGGACAGGCAAATTCACCCCTCCACTTT.

Of note for this clonotype: One end of the junction varies from germline; a read error may be responsible. V is TRBV7-7 and J is TRBJ2-1, with D perhaps TRBD2 (5 bases). Germline V gene sequence: CDR1 SSHAT, CDR2 FNYEAQ (reference sequence). The CDR3 has 15 amino acids. The CDR3 DNA sequence: TGTGCTAGCAGCCCCAATCTAGATTCCGGGGATGAGCAGTTCTTC. The encoded protein is CASSPNLDSGDEQFF.

This sequence joins TRBV25-1 and TRBJ2-7, with 8 bases fitting TRBD1. Germline values: CDR1 MGHDK, CDR2 SYGVNS. The CDR3 is 14 amino acids. The V and J ends lost 6 bases and 4 bases, in that order; junction bases with no gene match: 8. Here the CDR3 reads CASRAGGAGYEQYF. CDR3 nucleotides: TGTGCCAGCAGAGCAGGGGGCGCAGGGTACGAGCAGTACTTC.

The chain recombines TRBV29-1 with TRBJ2-5, with TRBD2 identical over 15 bases. The J call may be mistaken, given a closer DNA end match to TRBJ2-7. Germline V gene data show CDR1 as SQVTM and CDR2 as ANQGSEA. CDR3 length: 14 residues. The CDR3 reads CNVTGLAGGGEQYF. CDR3 DNA sequence: TGCAACGTGACGGGACTAGCGGGAGGAGGCGAGCAGTACTTC.

The rearrangement links TRBV10-3 to TRBJ2-1; 7 bases match TRBD2. Trimming at V came to 7 bases and at J to 3 bases, leaving 3 bases not matched to a gene. CDR1 and CDR2 (germline): ENHRY, SYGVKD. The CDR3 covers 13 residues. CDR3 region: CAIMASGYNEQFF. CDR3 nucleotides: TGTGCCATCATGGCTAGCGGCTACAATGAGCAGTTCTTC.

V and J are TRBV15 and TRBJ2-1; TRBD2 matches 15 bases. Unmatched junction bases numbered 2, after V lost 1 base and J lost 4 bases. Germline V lookup: CDR1 LNHNV, CDR2 YYDKDF (reference sequence). The CDR3 extends over 17 amino acids. In nucleotides, the CDR3 is TGTGCCACCAGCAGAGGGGGACTAGCGGGAGGATACAATGAGCAGTTCTTC. Translating gives CATSRGGLAGGYNEQFF.

Only one count was recorded for this clonotype. The chain recombines TRBV6-2 or TRBV6-3 with TRBJ2-1; possibly TRBD1 or TRBD2 for D (6 bases each). This CDR3 contains 15 residues. V was shortened by 8 bases and J by 10 bases, with 24 bases between the two germline ends. Germline V gives CDR1 MNHEY, CDR2 SVGEGT. This chain's CDR3 is CASHPGALGEYEQFF. The CDR3 nucleotides read TGTGCCAGCCACCCGGGGGCCCTTGGTGAGTACGAGCAGTTCTTC.

The chain has TRBV5-1 and TRBJ2-7, with 8 bases fitting TRBD2. With V trimmed by 0 bases and J by 5 bases, 16 bases remained unmatched. The CDR3 consists of 18 residues. CDR1 and CDR2 (germline): SGHRS, YFSETQ. Here the CDR3 reads CASSLVALQGLVPHEQYF. CDR3 in DNA: TGCGCCAGCAGCTTGGTTGCCCTCCAGGGACTAGTCCCTCACGAGCAGTACTTC.

The sample holds a few counts of this clonotype. V usage is TRBV7-9 and J usage is TRBJ2-5; D is possibly TRBD1 (6 bases). Trimming shortened V by 6 bases and J by 3 bases, and 17 bases separated the two germline ends. The CDR3 sequence is 15 residues long. From germline, CDR1 is SEHNR and CDR2 FQNEAQ (reference sequence). The CDR3 here is CASSLPYGQKETQYF. The CDR3 DNA reads TGTGCCAGCAGTTTGCCTTATGGACAGAAAGAGACCCAGTACTTC.

The chain couples TRBV20-1 to TRBJ1-5; 7 bases fit TRBD1. The CDR3 has 14 residues. Unmatched junction bases numbered 8, after V lost 5 bases and J lost 4 bases. Germline V CDR1 and CDR2: DFQATT, SNEGSKA (reference sequence). The CDR3 DNA sequence: TGCAGTGCTCCACGGGCAGGGGGTAATCAGCCCCAGCATTTT. This sequence encodes CSAPRAGGNQPQHF.

This clonotype was observed a handful of times. V and J are TRBV2 and TRBJ2-7, with D possibly called TRBD1 or TRBD2 (5 bases each). Near its end, the DNA agrees better with TRBJ2-5, so the J call may be wrong. CDR1 and CDR2 (germline): SNHLY, FYNNEI. This CDR3 has 14 residues. CDR3 sequence reads: CASSEDWGGETQYF. CDR3 sequence (DNA): TGTGCCAGCAGTGAAGATTGGGGCGGGGAGACCCAGTACTTC.